The rows below give T cell receptor beta chains drawn from one sample of a study of blood T cell repertoires in COVID-19. Clones were sequenced by immunoSEQ multiplex PCR, and TCRdb holds only the in-frame ones, with some missing. The sample consists of roughly 150,000 clones, 85% of them appearing once. Material: peripheral blood. The receptor source for this set is a woman between 50 and 59 years old with COVID-19, enrolled during active disease. CDR3s include the opening cysteine and the closing phenylalanine or tryptophan.

j_call	v_call	cdr3_length	cdr3_aa
TRBJ1-6	TRBV11-3	13	CASRADYNSPLHF
TRBJ2-3	TRBV5-1	16	CASSSSAEVSTDTQYF
TRBJ2-2	TRBV19	13	CASSFGGTGELFF
TRBJ1-5	TRBV4-1	16	CASTRGGLNSNQPQHF
TRBJ2-7	TRBV6-1	11	CASSDGYEQYF
TRBJ2-5	TRBV9	15	CASSVGQEGRETQYF
TRBJ1-5	TRBV4-1	17	CASSQDKQGAVGQPQHF
TRBJ1-5	TRBV5-1	13	CAGGLKRNQPQHF
TRBJ2-4	TRBV6-6	18	CASSPRDYSDVAKNIQYF
TRBJ2-7	TRBV6-5	14	CASRQGQGAYEQYF
TRBJ2-4	TRBV7-2	14	CASSSGQGANIQYF
TRBJ1-2	TRBV3-1/TRBV3-2	13	CASSQSRGNGYTF
TRBJ2-5	TRBV7-2	18	CASSFTLLQGAGQETQYF
TRBJ2-1	TRBV7-6	17	CASSLAVTGGGYNEQFF
TRBJ2-7	TRBV4-3	13	CASSRDRDYEQYF
TRBJ2-1	TRBV14	17	CASSQEAWIGGYNEQFF
TRBJ2-5	TRBV3-1/TRBV3-2	13	CASSLGGQETQYF
TRBJ2-5	TRBV5-4	14	CASSRGGARETQYF
TRBJ2-5	TRBV6-6	15	CASRSSGGGGETQYF
TRBJ2-3	TRBV19	17	CASSTRLWRGGTDTQYF
TRBJ2-7	TRBV10-1	15	CASSPAVAGTSAQYF
TRBJ1-3	TRBV7-2	15	CASSLAHGRGNTIYF
TRBJ1-6	TRBV19	17	CASSLRTEITYNSPLHF
TRBJ1-2	TRBV19	15	CASTHPPGQGWGYTF
TRBJ2-7	TRBV12-3/TRBV12-4	13	CASSFGQIYEQYF
TRBJ2-7	TRBV5-4	14	CASSSTGNSYEQYF
TRBJ1-6	TRBV19	15	CASSWQAEFASPLHF
TRBJ2-2	TRBV14	16	CASSQGGSVNTGELFF
TRBJ1-2	TRBV7-3	13	CASSLNGQDGYTF
TRBJ1-2	TRBV7-8	15	CASSRDSWAEYGYTF
TRBJ1-2	TRBV29-1	14	CSVEPPLGGDGYTF
TRBJ2-3	TRBV24-1	17	CATSDPLGDPSTDTQYF
TRBJ1-1	TRBV7-9	15	CASSLGQAMNTEAFF
TRBJ2-7	TRBV19	13	CATGTGSPYEQYF
TRBJ2-3	TRBV18	18	CASSPPATSGGSTDTQYF
TRBJ1-5	TRBV11-3	13	CASSLDRDQPQHF
TRBJ2-3	TRBV2	14	CASVPGLRTDTQYF
TRBJ1-1	TRBV10-3	15	CAISDRFSGGTEAFF
TRBJ2-7	TRBV6-2/TRBV6-3	14	CASSRTGDYYEQYF
TRBJ2-5	TRBV7-9	14	CASSSGELGETQYF
TRBJ1-6	TRBV6-2/TRBV6-3	15	CASSSGSSYNSPLHF
TRBJ1-5	TRBV29-1	14	CSAQWGEGNQPQHF
TRBJ1-2	TRBV9	16	CASRLSRGREDYGYTF
TRBJ1-5	TRBV21-1	18	CASSKRDRIDYSNQPQHF
TRBJ2-5	TRBV30	11	CAWRAGETQYF
TRBJ2-5	TRBV7-9	15	CASSPDRIVQETQYF
TRBJ2-2	TRBV7-9	14	CASCRQENTGELFF
TRBJ2-7	TRBV4-1	14	CASSQDLASYEQYF
TRBJ1-5	TRBV6-6	14	CASSLDRGNQPQHF
TRBJ1-1	TRBV30	13	CAWSQGEGTEAFF